Each of the 13 T cell receptor beta chains below was sequenced from the same sample in a study of cytomegalovirus exposure and HLA in healthy donors. The PCR employed 60 Vbeta primers together with 13 Jbeta primers. Method: immunoSEQ multiplex PCR; TCRdb's copy keeps in-frame clones and lacks some. The repertoire consists of around 230,000 clones, with roughly 85% occurring once and the leading ten covering roughly 0.24%. Sample: PBMCs. Receptor source: a girl aged 2-10 years in good health and CMV-seronegative.

V usage is TRBV6-1 and J usage is TRBJ1-3, with TRBD1 matching over 7 bases. The V and J ends lost 8 bases and 0 bases, in that order; junction bases with no gene match: 4. The germline CDR1 and CDR2 sequences are MNHNS and SASEGT. The CDR3 runs to 14 residues. CDR3 region: CASQAGGSGNTIYF. The DNA for the CDR3 is TGTGCCAGCCAGGCAGGGGGCTCTGGAAACACCATATATTTT.

This clone was detected a few times. This chain joins TRBV10-3 and TRBJ1-2; 9 nucleotides align to TRBD1. CDR3 length: 14 amino acids. V shed 6 bases, J shed 4 bases, and the junction held 6 bases outside the gene matches. Germline CDR1 ENHRY, CDR2 SYGVKD. The CDR3 bases are TGTGCCATCAGATCGGACAGGGGTAGCTATGGCTACACCTTC. Translation: CAIRSDRGSYGYTF.

The genes are TRBV5-1 and TRBJ2-2, with 10 positions matching TRBD2. The V and J ends lost 0 bases and 4 bases, in that order; junction bases with no gene match: 0. The germline CDR1 and CDR2 sequences are SGHRS and YFSETQ. CDR3 length: 15 amino acids. The CDR3 region is CASSLGLAGTGELFF. CDR3 nucleotides: TGCGCCAGCAGCTTGGGACTAGCGGGCACCGGGGAGCTGTTTTTT.

The genes are TRBV20-1 and TRBJ2-5; possible D gene TRBD2, 5 bases. V gave up 7 bases and J gave up 5 bases, with 11 bases separating them. Germline V gene lookup returns CDR1 DFQATT and CDR2 SNEGSKA (reference sequence). The CDR3 runs 11 residues. CDR3 DNA sequence: TGCAGTGTAACTAGTTTCGAGACCCAGTACTTC. Translation: CSVTSFETQYF.

The chain combines TRBV5-1 with TRBJ2-6; 9 bases align to TRBD1. Germline CDR1 SGHRS, CDR2 YFSETQ. CDR3 length equals 15 residues. V shed 8 bases, J shed 6 bases, and the junction held 9 bases outside the gene matches. CDR3 region: CASSRGQGAANVLTF. Here the CDR3 DNA reads TGCGCCAGTAGCCGGGGACAGGGCGCGGCCAACGTCCTGACTTTC.

The chain is built from TRBV15 and TRBJ1-2, with D unresolved. V lost 0 bases and J lost 6, with 11 bases in between. Germline lookup yields CDR1 LNHNV and CDR2 YYDKDF (reference sequence). The CDR3 runs to 14 residues. The CDR3 DNA reads TGTGCCACCAGCAGAGATGAGGGCCCTGATGGCTACACCTTC. This translates into CATSRDEGPDGYTF. The full variable domain, in which reference TRBV15 and TRBJ1-2 provide the parts outside the CDR3, is DAMVIQNPRYQVTQFGKPVTLSCSQTLNHNVMYWYQQKSSQAPKLLFHYYDKDFNNEADTPDNFQSRRPNTSFCFLDIRSPGLGDTAMYLCATSRDEGPDGYTFGSGTRLTVV.

The gene calls are TRBV6-1 and TRBJ1-4; weak D call: TRBD1 (5 bases). This CDR3 is 18 amino acids long. The germline V gene encodes CDR1 MNHNS and CDR2 SASEGT. Trimming removed 2 bases from V and 0 bases from J, with 16 bases in between. The CDR3 loop reads CASSETVGTFATNEKLFF. The CDR3 DNA sequence: TGTGCCAGCAGTGAAACAGTTGGGACTTTTGCAACTAATGAAAAACTGTTTTTT.

This sequence joins TRBV7-6 and TRBJ2-7; 14 bases are shared with TRBD2. V dropped 4 bases and J dropped 5; count of bases not matched to a gene: 7. Germline V gene data show CDR1 as SGHVS and CDR2 as FNYEAQ. The CDR3 totals 16 residues. CDR3 nucleotide sequence: TGTGCCAGCAGCTCCGGGACTAGCGGGGGAAGGCACGAGCAGTACTTC. Its translation is CASSSGTSGGRHEQYF. Together with reference TRBV7-6 and TRBJ2-7, the CDR3 gives the full variable domain: GAGVSQSPRYKVTKRGQDVALRCDPISGHVSLYWYRQALGQGPEFLTYFNYEAQQDKSGLPNDRFSAERPEGSISTLTIQRTEQRDSAMYRCASSSGTSGGRHEQYFGPGTRLTVT.

V usage is TRBV2 and J usage is TRBJ1-3; 7 positions match TRBD1. Trimming removed 7 bases from V and 2 bases from J; junction bases left unmatched: 5. Germline CDR1 SNHLY, CDR2 FYNNEI. This CDR3 comprises 14 residues. CDR3 residues: CASIRGTAGNTIYF. The CDR3 bases are TGTGCCAGCATAAGGGGGACAGCTGGAAACACCATATATTTT.

This clone was counted a few times. J is TRBJ2-1 and V is TRBV2; D unresolved. Trimming shortened V by 6 bases and J by 4 bases, and 10 bases separated the two germline ends. Germline V gives CDR1 SNHLY, CDR2 FYNNEI. The length of the CDR3 is 13 residues. The CDR3 is CASSAYLYNEQFF. The CDR3 nucleotides are TGTGCCAGCAGCGCCTACCTTTACAATGAGCAGTTCTTC.

The chain combines TRBV2 with TRBJ2-1; the D gene is possibly TRBD1 (6 bases). The CDR3 length is 12 residues. The V end was cut by 8 bases, the J end by 10 bases, with 15 bases between. The germline CDR1 and CDR2 sequences are SNHLY and FYNNEI. The CDR3 protein is CASYLGQKEQFF. In DNA form, the CDR3 reads TGTGCCAGCTACCTTGGACAGAAAGAGCAGTTCTTC.

The chain joins TRBV19 to TRBJ1-1; no definite D call. CDR1 is LNHDA, CDR2 SQIVND, per germline (reference sequence). V was cut by 1 base and J by 6 bases, with 18 bases left in between. This CDR3 is built from 16 residues. The CDR3, as DNA: TGTGCCAGTAGTATAGGCGGGTACGGGCTAAGGGCTGAAGCTTTCTTT. Its protein product is CASSIGGYGLRAEAFF.

This chain links TRBV4-1 with TRBJ1-1, with TRBD1 matching 8 bases. Germline V lookup: CDR1 MGHRA, CDR2 YSYEKL. The CDR3 totals 13 residues. The V and J ends lost 5 bases and 8 bases, in that order; junction bases with no gene match: 7. CDR3 sequence: CASSTQQGEEAFF. As DNA, the CDR3 is TGCGCCAGCAGCACCCAACAGGGGGAGGAAGCTTTCTTT.